Following are 25 T cell receptor beta chains from one sample sequenced in a study of blood T cells in healthy people across ages. The use of a sample-barcoded 5' primer and a J-beta primer mix characterized a second PCR of roughly 6 to 11 cycles. From the 5' RACE reads, TCRdb called clonotypes with MiXCR, one entry per CDR3 protein. This table holds 730,000 or so distinct CDR3 sequences, roughly 43% found once. What was sequenced was blood. Receptors were obtained from a woman aged 60-75 years in good health.

This rearrangement joins TRBV6-2 or TRBV6-3 to TRBJ1-2, with D perhaps TRBD1 (6 bases). The CDR3 covers 12 residues. Germline lookup yields CDR1 MNHEY and CDR2 SVGEGT. V lost 6 bases to trimming and J lost 2 bases, with 7 bases between them. This CDR3 is CASRDRNYGYTF. CDR3 in DNA: TGTGCCAGCAGGGACAGAAACTATGGCTACACCTTC.

Only a few counts were recorded for this clonotype. This chain uses TRBV7-2 with TRBJ1-2, with a weak D call TRBD1 (5 bases). V was trimmed by 1 base and J by 8 bases, leaving 11 bases between them. The CDR3 has 13 amino acids. Germline V gene lookup returns CDR1 SGHTA and CDR2 FQGNSA. The DNA for the CDR3 is TGTGCCAGCAGCTTAGGAGGGGTAAGGGGCTACACCTTC. It translates to CASSLGGVRGYTF.

This chain uses TRBV9 with TRBJ1-2; the match to TRBD1 covers 8 bases. J was trimmed by 5 bases and V by 4 bases; bases with no gene match: 13. Germline V gives CDR1 SGDLS, CDR2 YYNGEE. The CDR3 consists of 16 residues. For the CDR3, the DNA is TGTGCCAGCAGCACCGAATTGGGGACAGGCACTTATGGCTACACCTTC. It is translated as CASSTELGTGTYGYTF.

The sample holds a few counts of this clonotype. The V gene is TRBV20-1, the J gene TRBJ2-7; 7 positions match TRBD2. With V trimmed by 1 base and J by 4 bases, 10 bases remained unmatched. The CDR3 loop spans 15 amino acids. Germline-derived CDR1 and CDR2 are DFQATT and SNEGSKA (reference sequence). The DNA of the CDR3 is TGCAGTGCTAGAGCATGGGGCGGGAGTGAGTACGAGCAGTACTTC. Translated, it gives CSARAWGGSEYEQYF.

The V gene is TRBV7-2, the J gene TRBJ2-4; D assignment may be TRBD1 or TRBD2 (5 bases each). This CDR3 spans 16 amino acids. V lost 5 bases, J lost 0 bases, and 14 bases lay in between. Germline CDR1 is SGHTA and CDR2 is FQGNSA. The CDR3 DNA sequence: TGTGCCAGCAGCCTGCCGCCTGGGACAGCCAAAAACATTCAGTACTTC. It specifies CASSLPPGTAKNIQYF.

This clonotype was seen at least ten times. The DNA of the CDR3 is TGTGCCAGCGGAGGACCGGGGTCTCAAGAGACCCAGTACTTC. It specifies CASGGPGSQETQYF. This rearrangement joins TRBV6-5 to TRBJ2-5, with a weak D call TRBD2 (5 bases). CDR1 MNHEY and CDR2 SVGAGI come from the germline V gene. The CDR3 is 14 residues long. V dropped 8 bases and J dropped 2 bases, with 15 bases sitting between them.

The V and J genes are TRBV29-1 and TRBJ2-2, with 9 bases lining up with TRBD1. Germline CDR1 and CDR2: SQVTM and ANQGSEA. This CDR3 region has 14 residues. The ends lost 5 bases at V and 7 bases at J; junction bases unmatched: 8. The CDR3 region has the DNA TGCAGCGTTTCCCCGGGACAGGGCGGCGGGGAGCTGTTTTTT. Protein: CSVSPGQGGGELFF.

This clonotype has ten or more counts. This sequence joins TRBV12-3 or TRBV12-4 and TRBJ2-1, with 9 bases matching TRBD2. The length of the CDR3 is 14 residues. The ends lost 6 bases at V and 6 bases at J; junction bases unmatched: 6. The CDR3 nucleotides read TGTGCCAGCAGGGTGGCTAGCGGGACCAATGAGCAGTTCTTC. This sequence encodes CASRVASGTNEQFF.

This clonotype was detected only a few times. The chain has TRBV15 and TRBJ1-6; 9 bases align to TRBD1. V was pared by 3 bases and J by 6 bases, with 6 bases of the junction left unmatched. The germline V gene has CDR1 LNHNV and CDR2 YYDKDF (reference sequence). The CDR3 spans 16 residues. The CDR3 loop is CATSRSSDRGNSPLHF. The CDR3 nucleotides are TGTGCCACCAGCAGGTCGTCGGACAGGGGTAATTCACCCCTCCACTTT.

The sample holds many counts of this clonotype. This chain uses TRBV5-1 with TRBJ2-6; D might be TRBD2 (5 bases). This CDR3 is built from 15 residues. Trimming removed 3 bases at V and 0 bases at J, with 7 bases between. The germline V gene has CDR1 SGHRS and CDR2 YFSETQ. CDR3 sequence (DNA): TGCGCCAGCAGCTCCGGGATCTCTGGGGCCAACGTCCTGACTTTC. Encoded protein: CASSSGISGANVLTF.

The genes are TRBV6-2 or TRBV6-3 and TRBJ2-6, with 8 bases matching TRBD2. Trimming took 6 bases from V and 2 from J; bases not matched to a gene: 12. The CDR3 sequence is 18 residues long. Germline assignment: CDR1 MNHEY and CDR2 SVGEGT. The CDR3, as DNA: TGTGCCAGCAGCCTCGCGGGACTAGGGGGGGCTGGGGCCAACGTCCTGACTTTC. This gives the protein CASSLAGLGGAGANVLTF.

V is TRBV2 and J is TRBJ2-3; possibly TRBD1 or TRBD2 for D (5 bases each). The germline V and J ends were trimmed by 2 bases and 0 bases, with 15 bases remaining between them. CDR1 and CDR2 from the germline V gene are SNHLY and FYNNEI. The CDR3 contains 17 residues. CDR3 loop: CASSELPARDSTDTQYF. In DNA form, the CDR3 reads TGTGCCAGCAGTGAACTGCCAGCCCGGGACAGCACAGATACGCAGTATTTT.

The V and J genes are TRBV12-3 or TRBV12-4 and TRBJ2-1; D is unresolved. The CDR3 length is 15 residues. Between the trimmed V and J ends, which lost 4 bases and 4 bases, there was a span of 14 bases. The DNA for the CDR3 is TGTGCCAGCAGTTCTGCTGGGGTTAATTACAATGAGCAGTTCTTC. This encodes CASSSAGVNYNEQFF.

The chain links TRBV3-1 to TRBJ1-1; perhaps TRBD1 as D (6 bases). The CDR3 sequence is 13 residues long. Germline lookup yields CDR1 LGHDT and CDR2 YNNKEL (reference sequence). Deletions cut 1 base from V and 4 bases from J, with 7 bases between. The CDR3 spells CASSQAGATEAFF. The CDR3 nucleotides are TGTGCCAGCAGCCAAGCAGGGGCCACTGAAGCTTTCTTT. Full variable domain (outside the CDR3, taken from reference TRBV3-1 and TRBJ1-1): DTAVSQTPKYLVTQMGNDKSIKCEQNLGHDTMYWYKQDSKKFLKIMFSYNNKELIINETVPNRFSPKSPDKAHLNLHINSLELGDSAVYFCASSQAGATEAFFGQGTRLTVV.

In DNA form, the CDR3 reads TGTGCCATCAGTGCTCTGGGATCCGAGCAGTACTTC. Translated, it gives CAISALGSEQYF. This chain uses TRBV10-3 with TRBJ2-7; D unclear. CDR1 is ENHRY, CDR2 SYGVKD, per germline. The CDR3 spans 12 residues. V gave up 4 bases and J gave up 6 bases, with 10 bases separating them.

The chain carries TRBV6-2 or TRBV6-3 and TRBJ1-5, with D perhaps TRBD1 (6 bases). The CDR3 is 14 amino acids. The germline V gene encodes CDR1 MNHEY and CDR2 SVGEGT. Trimming pared 4 bases from V and 11 bases from J, leaving 18 bases between. CDR3 sequence: CASSSRTATKAQHF. The DNA for the CDR3 is TGTGCCAGCAGTTCTCGGACAGCTACAAAGGCCCAGCATTTT.

The chain links TRBV11-2 to TRBJ2-5; D is tentatively TRBD1 or TRBD2 (5 bases each). The CDR3 is 14 amino acids. The germline gives CDR1 SGHAT, CDR2 FQNNGV. V lost 1 base and J 8 bases, leaving 14 bases between the germline ends. The CDR3 spells CASSLVGRGRTQYF. The CDR3 DNA sequence: TGTGCCAGCAGCTTAGTGGGGCGAGGGCGAACCCAGTACTTC.

This chain connects TRBV6-1 to TRBJ1-1, with D hard to call. CDR3 length equals 14 residues. With 4 bases removed from V and 4 bases from J, the gap between germline ends came to 13 bases. Germline V gene sequence: CDR1 MNHNS, CDR2 SASEGT. CDR3 sequence (DNA): TGTGCCAGCAGTGCGTACGGAACCACCACTGAAGCTTTCTTT. It is translated as CASSAYGTTTEAFF.

This clonotype came up a few times. The chain employs TRBV6-5 and TRBJ1-1; no definite D call. This CDR3 has 16 residues. V was cut by 0 bases and J by 4 bases, with 15 bases left in between. The germline gives CDR1 MNHEY, CDR2 SVGAGI. In DNA form, the CDR3 reads TGTGCCAGCAGTTACTCGAGTATCAAGATGGGCACTGAAGCTTTCTTT. Translation gives CASSYSSIKMGTEAFF.

This clonotype was recorded a few times. V is TRBV6-2 or TRBV6-3 and J is TRBJ2-5; the D call may be TRBD1 or TRBD2 (5 bases each). The germline V gene has CDR1 MNHEY and CDR2 SVGEGT. V was pared by 6 bases and J by 4 bases, with 18 bases between. CDR3 length: 15 amino acids. CDR3 nucleotides: TGTGCCAGCAGCCCCGGATACGGGGCGCCAGAGACCCAGTACTTC. The encoded protein is CASSPGYGAPETQYF.

The V gene is TRBV5-1, the J gene TRBJ2-1, with 10 bases aligning to TRBD1. CDR3 length equals 16 residues. V gave up 7 bases and J gave up 0 bases; unmatched junction bases: 7. CDR1 and CDR2 from the germline V gene are SGHRS and YFSETQ. The CDR3 sequence: CASGSGTGDSYNEQFF. The CDR3 DNA sequence: TGCGCCAGCGGATCCGGGACAGGGGACTCCTACAATGAGCAGTTCTTC.

Concerning this clonotype itself: One junction end disagrees with the germline gene, perhaps due to a read error. CDR3 amino acids: CSARDWGRGDTYEQYF. As DNA, the CDR3 is TGCAGTGCCAGAGATTGGGGGCGGGGGGATACCTACGAGCAGTACTTC. The chain carries TRBV20-1 and TRBJ2-7; TRBD2 matches at 8 bases. This CDR3 spans 16 amino acids. Germline V gene sequence: CDR1 DFQATT, CDR2 SNEGSKA (reference sequence).

This clonotype was counted between two and nine times. The chain links TRBV11-2 to TRBJ2-7, with a tentative D call TRBD2 (6 bases). The CDR3 sequence is 17 residues long. Trimming stripped 3 bases from V and 0 bases from J, with 18 bases between. Germline CDR1 reads SGHAT; CDR2 reads FQNNGV. This chain's CDR3 is CASSFERDSPSSYEQYF. The CDR3 nucleotides read TGTGCCAGCAGCTTCGAAAGGGACTCACCGAGCTCCTACGAGCAGTACTTC.

This chain links TRBV5-1 with TRBJ1-4; D is perhaps TRBD1 (5 bases). The germline V and J ends were trimmed by 4 bases and 7 bases, with 17 bases remaining between them. Germline values: CDR1 SGHRS, CDR2 YFSETQ. The CDR3 totals 15 residues. The CDR3 DNA is TGCGCCAGCAGCCGTGGACCGGGGGAGGGTGAAAAACTGTTTTTT. Its translation: CASSRGPGEGEKLFF.

This sequence joins TRBV6-6 and TRBJ2-1; no clear D. CDR1 MNHNY and CDR2 SVGAGI come from the germline V gene (reference sequence). V was trimmed by 5 bases and J by 6 bases, leaving 14 bases between them. The CDR3 is 14 amino acids. The CDR3 loop reads CASSGPQAPNEQFF. The CDR3 region has the DNA TGTGCCAGCAGTGGCCCCCAAGCCCCCAATGAGCAGTTCTTC.